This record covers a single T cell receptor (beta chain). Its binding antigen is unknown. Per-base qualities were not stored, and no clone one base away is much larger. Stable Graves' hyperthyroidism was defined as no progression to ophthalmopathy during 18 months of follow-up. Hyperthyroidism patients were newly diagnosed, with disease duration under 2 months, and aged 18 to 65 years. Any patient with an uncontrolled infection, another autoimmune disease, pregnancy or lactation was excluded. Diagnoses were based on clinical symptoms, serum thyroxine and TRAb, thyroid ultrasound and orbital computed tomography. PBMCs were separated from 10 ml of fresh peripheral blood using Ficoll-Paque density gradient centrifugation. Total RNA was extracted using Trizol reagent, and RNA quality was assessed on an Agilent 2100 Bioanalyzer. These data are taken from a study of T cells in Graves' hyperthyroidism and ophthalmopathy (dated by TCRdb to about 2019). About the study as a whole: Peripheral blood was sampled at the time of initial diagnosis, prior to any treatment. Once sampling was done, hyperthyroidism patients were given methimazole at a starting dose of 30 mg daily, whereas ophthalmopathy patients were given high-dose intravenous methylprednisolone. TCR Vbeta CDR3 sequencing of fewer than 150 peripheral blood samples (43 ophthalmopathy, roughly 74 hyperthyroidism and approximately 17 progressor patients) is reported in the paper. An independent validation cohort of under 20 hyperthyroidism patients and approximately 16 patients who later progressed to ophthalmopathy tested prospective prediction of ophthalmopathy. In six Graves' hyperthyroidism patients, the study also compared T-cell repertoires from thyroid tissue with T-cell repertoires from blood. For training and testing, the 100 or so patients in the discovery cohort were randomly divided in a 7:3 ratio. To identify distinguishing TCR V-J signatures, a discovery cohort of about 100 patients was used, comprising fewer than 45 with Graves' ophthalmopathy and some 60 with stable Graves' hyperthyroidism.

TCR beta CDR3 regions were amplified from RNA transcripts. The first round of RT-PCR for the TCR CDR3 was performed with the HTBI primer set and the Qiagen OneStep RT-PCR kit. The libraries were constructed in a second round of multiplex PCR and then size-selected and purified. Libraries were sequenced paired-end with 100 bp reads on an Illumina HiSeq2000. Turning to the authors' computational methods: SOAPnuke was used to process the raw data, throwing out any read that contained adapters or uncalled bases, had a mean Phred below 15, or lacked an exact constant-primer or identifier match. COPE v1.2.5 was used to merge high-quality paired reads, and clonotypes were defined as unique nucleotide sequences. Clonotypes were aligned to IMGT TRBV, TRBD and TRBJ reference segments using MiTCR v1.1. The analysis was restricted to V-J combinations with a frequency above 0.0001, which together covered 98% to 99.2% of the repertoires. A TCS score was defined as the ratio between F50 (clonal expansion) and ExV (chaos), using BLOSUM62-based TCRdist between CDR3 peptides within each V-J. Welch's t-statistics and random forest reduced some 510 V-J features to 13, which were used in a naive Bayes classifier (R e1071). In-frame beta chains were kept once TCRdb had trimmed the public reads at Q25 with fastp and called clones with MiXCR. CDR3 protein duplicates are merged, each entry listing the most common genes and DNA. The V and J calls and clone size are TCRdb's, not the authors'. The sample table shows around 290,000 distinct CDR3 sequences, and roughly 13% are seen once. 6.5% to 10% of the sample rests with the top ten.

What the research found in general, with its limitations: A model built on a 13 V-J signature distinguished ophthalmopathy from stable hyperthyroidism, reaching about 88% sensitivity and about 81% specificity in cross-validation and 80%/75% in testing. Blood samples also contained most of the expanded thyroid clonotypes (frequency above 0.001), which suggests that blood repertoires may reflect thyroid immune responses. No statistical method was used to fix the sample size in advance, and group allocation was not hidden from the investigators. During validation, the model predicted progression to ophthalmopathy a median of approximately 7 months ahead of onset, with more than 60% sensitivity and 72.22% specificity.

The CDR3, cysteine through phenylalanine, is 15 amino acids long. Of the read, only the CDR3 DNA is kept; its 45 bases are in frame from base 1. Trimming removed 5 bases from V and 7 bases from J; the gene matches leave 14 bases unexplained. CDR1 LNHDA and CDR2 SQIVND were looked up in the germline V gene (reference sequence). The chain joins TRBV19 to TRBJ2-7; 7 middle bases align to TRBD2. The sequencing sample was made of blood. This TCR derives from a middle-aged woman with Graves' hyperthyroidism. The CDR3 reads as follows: CASSPQEGGQREQYF. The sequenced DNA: TGTGCCAGTAGTCCCCAGGAGGGAGGGCAGCGAGAGCAGTACTTC.